A selection of T cell receptor beta chains follows, all from one sample in a study of blood T cell repertoires in COVID-19. Data came from immunoSEQ multiplex PCR; TCRdb stores just in-frame clones and leaves some out. Here the sample spans approximately 400,000 clones, approximately 89% being singletons. The sample consisted of PBMCs or T cells enriched from blood (not recorded which). These receptors were taken from a man aged 25 to 40 who had recovered from COVID-19. Both conserved end residues are part of each CDR3. Each record gives: V gene, clone size, D gene, J gene, CDR3 DNA, CDR3 protein. The D gene is left open where the match is weak. Size tells how often a clone was seen (once, few, many) or the class of an expanded clone, and some rows leave it out.

V: TRBV5-6
size: -
D: -
J: TRBJ1-4
DNA: TGTGCCAGCAGCTTGTTCGGAGCTACAACTAATGAAAAACTGTTTTTT
CDR3: CASSLFGATTNEKLFF

V: TRBV7-2
size: -
D: -
J: TRBJ2-3
DNA: TGTGCCAGCAGCCCACTCGGGTTTACGGGCACAGATACGCAGTATTTT
CDR3: CASSPLGFTGTDTQYF

V: TRBV6-5
size: -
D: -
J: TRBJ1-4
DNA: TGTGCCAGCACCATGAGCGGTCATGAAAAACTGTTTTTT
CDR3: CASTMSGHEKLFF

V: TRBV6-6
size: -
D: TRBD1
J: TRBJ1-2
DNA: TGTGCCAGCAGGGACAGGGACTATGGCTACACCTTC
CDR3: CASRDRDYGYTF

V: TRBV4-2
size: -
D: TRBD2
J: TRBJ2-5
DNA: TGTGCCAGCAGCCAAGATCCATCAGCGGGGAAGGGAAAGACCCAGTACTTC
CDR3: CASSQDPSAGKGKTQYF

V: TRBV30
size: -
D: -
J: TRBJ1-2
DNA: TGTGCCTGGACAGGGAATAGTTATGGCTACACCTTC
CDR3: CAWTGNSYGYTF

V: TRBV9
size: -
D: TRBD2
J: TRBJ2-5
DNA: TGTGCCAGCACGCGGGGGGACTACTTACAAGAGACCCAGTACTTC
CDR3: CASTRGDYLQETQYF

V: TRBV2
size: -
D: -
J: TRBJ1-5
DNA: TGTGCCAGCAGTGAAATGGGGCAGTACAATCAGCCCCAGCATTTT
CDR3: CASSEMGQYNQPQHF

V: TRBV6-4
size: -
D: TRBD1
J: TRBJ2-7
DNA: TGTGCCAGCAGTGAGACAGGGACGACTACCCAGCAGTACTTC
CDR3: CASSETGTTTQQYF

V: TRBV6-2/TRBV6-3
size: once
D: TRBD1
J: TRBJ1-1
DNA: TGTGCCAGCAGTTACCGAGGGGGCGCGGGGACTGAAGCTTTCTTT
CDR3: CASSYRGGAGTEAFF

V: TRBV3-1/TRBV3-2
size: -
D: TRBD1
J: TRBJ1-1
DNA: TGTGCCAGCAGCCAAGGGACAGGGGACGCTTTCTTT
CDR3: CASSQGTGDAFF

V: TRBV6-5
size: -
D: -
J: TRBJ2-2
DNA: TGTGCCAGCAGTTATTCCGACAGGAGAGAAACCGGGGAGCTGTTTTTT
CDR3: CASSYSDRRETGELFF

V: TRBV7-2
size: -
D: -
J: TRBJ1-1
DNA: TGTGCCAGCAGCTTACGGTGGTATAGCACTGAAGCTTTCTTT
CDR3: CASSLRWYSTEAFF

V: TRBV6-5
size: -
D: -
J: TRBJ1-3
DNA: TGTGCCAGCAGCTATACGGGGGGAGACGGAAACACCATATATTTT
CDR3: CASSYTGGDGNTIYF

V: TRBV11-3
size: -
D: TRBD2
J: TRBJ2-3
DNA: TGTGCCAGCAGCTCCTCGGGGGGAACAGATACGCAGTATTTT
CDR3: CASSSSGGTDTQYF

V: TRBV6-1
size: -
D: -
J: TRBJ1-5
DNA: TGTGCCAGCAGTGAAGGACCTAGCCCCCCCCAGCCCCAGCATTTT
CDR3: CASSEGPSPPQPQHF

V: TRBV6-5
size: -
D: TRBD1
J: TRBJ1-3
DNA: TGTGCCAGCAAAACAGGGGTAGTGGGAAACACCATATATTTT
CDR3: CASKTGVVGNTIYF

V: TRBV6-5
size: -
D: -
J: TRBJ2-3
DNA: TGTGCCAGCAGGCCCTTACTGATCGATACGCAGTATTTT
CDR3: CASRPLLIDTQYF

V: TRBV7-9
size: -
D: TRBD1
J: TRBJ1-6
DNA: TGTGCCAGCAGCGCCCGGGACAGGGGAACACCCCTCCACTTT
CDR3: CASSARDRGTPLHF

V: TRBV5-1
size: -
D: -
J: TRBJ2-3
DNA: TGCGCCAGCAGCTCGGGACACGACACAGATACGCAGTATTTT
CDR3: CASSSGHDTDTQYF

V: TRBV5-1
size: -
D: TRBD1
J: TRBJ1-1
DNA: TGCGCCAGCAGCTGGGGACAGGGGGTAGTAGGCACTGAAGCTTTCTTT
CDR3: CASSWGQGVVGTEAFF

V: TRBV7-8
size: -
D: -
J: TRBJ2-7
DNA: TGTGCCAGCAGCTTAGAAAGACAGGCCAACACACTAACCAAGCAGTACTTC
CDR3: CASSLERQANTLTKQYF